The TCR beta chain under discussion was sequenced for a study of T cells in Graves' hyperthyroidism and ophthalmopathy. The study defined stable Graves' hyperthyroidism as no ophthalmopathy progression within 18 months. Uncontrolled infection, other autoimmune disease, pregnancy or lactation led to exclusion. Regarding the study as a whole: Progression to ophthalmopathy was predicted a median of roughly 6.6 months early. A model using 13 V-J features told ophthalmopathy apart from stable hyperthyroidism.

Turning to this clonotype: What it binds is not known.

CDR1 and CDR2 from the germline V gene are ENHRY and SYGVKD. Trimming took off 6 bases at V and 4 bases at J, with 15 bases between the two ends. The CDR3 length is 14 residues. There were TCR beta CDR3 regions amplified from RNA transcripts. The study used the HTBI primer set for a first-round RT-PCR of the TCR CDR3. TCRdb independently ran MiXCR on the multiplex PCR reads; one entry per CDR3 protein. The sample includes 380,000 or so distinct CDR3 sequences, 11% to 15% seen only once; the top ten take 20% to 25%. The origin of this receptor is a woman aged 25 to 39 with Graves' hyperthyroidism. The chain has TRBV10-3 and TRBJ1-1; D may be TRBD1 (5 bases). Sequences were obtained from blood. The CDR3 bases are TGTGCCATCAGAGGGGAGCCCGCGGGCACTGAAGCTTTCTTT. Amino acids: CAIRGEPAGTEAFF.